This TCR beta chain is drawn from a study of PD-1 blockade in classical Hodgkin lymphoma. Regarding the study as a whole: Newly diagnosed patients were reported to exhibit reduced baseline TCR diversity relative to healthy donors. Baseline diversity resembling that of newly diagnosed patients was seen in complete responders. Nivolumab starters within 1 year of ASCT were excluded.

V lost 10 bases, J lost 4 bases, and 16 bases lay in between. CDR1 and CDR2 from the germline V gene are MDHEN and SYDVKM. The CDR3 is 13 amino acids. Indicated time point: cycle 4 day 1 (C4D1), after more than five weeks of nivolumab. The patients all showed relapse after autologous stem cell transplantation, while their brentuximab vedotin exposure varied. Points on this clone: Its antigen is as yet unknown.

Clones were sequenced by immunoSEQ multiplex PCR, and TCRdb holds only the in-frame ones, with some missing. The sample carries about 92,000 clones, about 83% recorded once. The source was peripheral blood mononuclear cells (PBMCs), collected before the fourth cycle of nivolumab. The chain has TRBV28 and TRBJ1-1, with D uncertain. This TCR was recovered from a human donor with classical Hodgkin lymphoma. CDR3 in DNA: TGTGCCATCGAAGGTAAAGGAATCACTGAAGCTTTCTTT. This sequence encodes CAIEGKGITEAFF.